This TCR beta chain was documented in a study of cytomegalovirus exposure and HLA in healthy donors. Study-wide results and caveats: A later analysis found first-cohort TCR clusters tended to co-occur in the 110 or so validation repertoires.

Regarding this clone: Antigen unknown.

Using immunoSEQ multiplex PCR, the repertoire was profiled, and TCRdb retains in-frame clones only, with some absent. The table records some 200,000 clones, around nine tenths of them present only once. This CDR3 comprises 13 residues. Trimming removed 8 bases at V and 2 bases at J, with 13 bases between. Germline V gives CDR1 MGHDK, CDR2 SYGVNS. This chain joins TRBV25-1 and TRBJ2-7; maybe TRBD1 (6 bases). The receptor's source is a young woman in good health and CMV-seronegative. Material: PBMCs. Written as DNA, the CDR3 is TGTGCCAGCGGAACAGGGTCTGCCTACGAGCAGTACTTC. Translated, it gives CASGTGSAYEQYF.